The 9 T cell receptor beta chains reported below all come from one sample, sequenced in a study of T cells after yellow fever vaccination. One entry per CDR3 protein results from TCRdb running MiXCR on the 5' RACE reads. Of 500,000 to 550,000 distinct CDR3 sequences in the sample, just over 20% were seen once. The sequenced sample was PBMCs, obtained around 3 weeks after the first yellow fever vaccination. The receptors here all came from a man aged 18-30 years who received the YFV17D yellow fever vaccine.

The J gene is TRBJ2-5, the V gene TRBV20-1; D not certain. V was clipped by 0 bases and J by 3 bases, with 11 bases between them. The germline gives CDR1 DFQATT, CDR2 SNEGSKA (reference sequence). This CDR3 contains 14 residues. DNA for the CDR3: TGCAGTGCTAGAGATCGTTGGCCCGAAGAGACCCAGTACTTC. Its protein is CSARDRWPEETQYF.

This clonotype was seen more than once but under ten times. The V gene is TRBV12-3 or TRBV12-4, the J gene TRBJ2-7; 8 bases agree with TRBD1. This CDR3 is built from 15 residues. V was clipped by 8 bases and J by 0 bases; unmatched bases: 9. For the CDR3, the DNA is TGTGCCAGCGGCCTGTGGGACAGGAGCTCCTACGAGCAGTACTTC. Its protein product is CASGLWDRSSYEQYF.

The chain combines TRBV2 with TRBJ2-3, with 7 bases aligning to TRBD2. J gave up 7 bases and V 6 bases, and 16 bases lay outside the gene matches. This CDR3 spans 16 amino acids. Germline V lookup: CDR1 SNHLY, CDR2 FYNNEI. CDR3 in DNA: TGTGCCAGCAGGACTTGGGGGGGGGAATCTCCTCATACGCAGTATTTT. Residues: CASRTWGGESPHTQYF.

V usage is TRBV20-1 and J usage is TRBJ1-5; D call uncertain. Trimming took 6 bases from V and 3 from J, leaving 9 bases between them. The CDR3 spans 12 residues. The V gene's germline CDR1 is DFQATT and CDR2 SNEGSKA (reference sequence). Here the CDR3 reads CSACRFNQPQHF. The CDR3 DNA reads as TGCAGTGCCTGCAGATTCAATCAGCCCCAGCATTTT.

This chain links TRBV24-1 with TRBJ2-3; no firm D call. The CDR3 has 11 residues. V was pared by 5 bases and J by 2 bases, with 1 base between. Germline V gene lookup returns CDR1 KGHDR and CDR2 SFDVKD. Written as DNA, the CDR3 is TGTGCCACCAGTGCCACAGATACGCAGTATTTT. It encodes CATSATDTQYF.

This clonotype was counted at least ten times. The chain links TRBV29-1 to TRBJ1-6; perhaps TRBD1 as D (5 bases). CDR1 is SQVTM, CDR2 ANQGSEA, per germline. V lost 6 bases, J lost 8 bases, and 14 bases lay in between. The CDR3 runs to 13 residues. Written as DNA, the CDR3 is TGCAGCGTCCGTGGGGGGATGGATTCACCCCTCCACTTT. Translation: CSVRGGMDSPLHF. The entire variable domain, with the rest obtained from reference TRBV29-1 and TRBJ1-6, is as follows: SAVISQKPSRDICQRGTSLTIQCQVDSQVTMMFWYRQQPGQSLTLIATANQGSEATYESGFVIDKFPISRPNLTFSTLTVSNMSPEDSSIYLCSVRGGMDSPLHFGNGTRLTVT.

This clonotype was counted between two and nine times. The chain links TRBV5-1 to TRBJ1-1; perhaps TRBD1 as D (5 bases). V was clipped by 6 bases and J by 8 bases, with 17 bases between them. The length of the CDR3 is 13 residues. Germline V gene sequence: CDR1 SGHRS, CDR2 YFSETQ. The CDR3 is CASIESPRGEAFF. The CDR3 DNA reads as TGCGCCAGCATCGAATCCCCCCGGGGCGAAGCTTTCTTT.

The chain couples TRBV6-2 or TRBV6-3 to TRBJ2-1, with no clear D. V was cut by 0 bases and J by 2 bases, with 8 bases left in between. CDR1 MNHEY and CDR2 SVGEGT come from the germline V gene. The CDR3 is 15 residues long. The CDR3 loop is CASSYSILAYNEQFF. The CDR3 nucleotides are TGTGCCAGCAGTTACTCGATCCTAGCCTACAATGAGCAGTTCTTC.

This clonotype showed up just a few times. The chain is built from TRBV7-9 and TRBJ1-1; maybe TRBD1 (5 bases). Germline assignment: CDR1 SEHNR and CDR2 FQNEAQ (reference sequence). There are 14 residues in the CDR3. Trimming stripped 5 bases from V and 5 bases from J, with 15 bases between. This chain's CDR3 is CASSKSQGRTEAFF. The CDR3 nucleotides are TGTGCCAGCAGCAAGAGCCAGGGCCGGACTGAAGCTTTCTTT.